These 5 T cell receptor beta chains came from one sample sequenced in a study of stem cell transplantation in POMP-related autoinflammatory disease. Assay: immunoSEQ multiplex PCR; the TCRdb copy retains only in-frame clones and omits some. In the table there are 25,000 to 40,000 clones, approximately 86% of which are singletons. The sequencing here drew on CD4+ T cells from PBMCs, taken before stem cell transplantation. All receptors derive from a human donor with POMP-related autoinflammation and immune dysregulation (PRAID).

The gene calls are TRBV12-5 and TRBJ1-1, with TRBD1 matching over 7 bases. J gave up 12 bases and V 1 base, and 5 bases lay outside the gene matches. Germline assignment: CDR1 LGHNT and CDR2 FRNRAP. This CDR3 comprises 12 residues. The CDR3 protein is CASGLDRGRTFF. The DNA of the CDR3 is TGTGCTAGTGGTTTGGACAGGGGTAGAACTTTCTTT.

V and J are TRBV18 and TRBJ2-7; D is perhaps TRBD2 (6 bases). Germline values: CDR1 KGHSH, CDR2 LQKENI. V shed 1 base and J shed 6 bases, with 13 bases lying between them. This CDR3 contains 14 residues. CDR3 bases: TGTGCCAGCTCACCACGACGGGAGAAAGGCGAGCAGTACTTC. Translated: CASSPRREKGEQYF.

The chain recombines TRBV2 with TRBJ2-1; 8 bases line up with TRBD1. This CDR3 contains 15 residues. With V trimmed by 2 bases and J by 4 bases, 4 bases remained unmatched. Germline V lookup: CDR1 SNHLY, CDR2 FYNNEI. The CDR3 DNA reads as TGTGCCAGCAGTGAATTTCAGGGGGCGTACAATGAGCAGTTCTTC. Its protein product is CASSEFQGAYNEQFF. Full variable domain (remainder filled in from reference TRBV2 and TRBJ2-1): EPEVTQTPSHQVTQMGQEVILRCVPISNHLYFYWYRQILGQKVEFLVSFYNNEISEKSEIFDDQFSVERPDGSNFTLKIRSTKLEDSAMYFCASSEFQGAYNEQFFGPGTRLTVL.

The genes are TRBV6-1 and TRBJ1-2; D is undetermined. The CDR3 is 13 amino acids. Trimming took off 2 bases at V and 4 bases at J, with 8 bases between the two ends. Germline V gives CDR1 MNHNS, CDR2 SASEGT. CDR3 region: CASSEHSPYGYTF. The CDR3 bases are TGTGCCAGCAGTGAACACAGCCCCTATGGCTACACCTTC.

This chain connects TRBV4-2 to TRBJ2-7; tentatively, D is TRBD1 or TRBD2 (6 bases each). V lost 2 bases, J lost 0 bases, and 11 bases lay in between. Per the germline V gene, CDR1 is LGHNA and CDR2 is YNFKEQ. The CDR3 runs to 15 residues. DNA of the CDR3: TGTGCCAGCAGCCAAAGAGGGGGGCACTCCTACGAGCAGTACTTC. It encodes CASSQRGGHSYEQYF.